What follows are 30 T cell receptor beta chains derived from one specimen sequenced in a study of T cells in Graves' hyperthyroidism and ophthalmopathy. The CDR3 regions of TCR beta were amplified from RNA transcripts. HTBI primers were employed in a first-round RT-PCR of the TCR CDR3. TCRdb processed the multiplex PCR reads anew with MiXCR; each CDR3 protein has one entry. The repertoire holds hundreds of thousands of distinct CDR3 sequences, with about 19% as singletons. The sequenced sample was blood. The receptors were gathered from a woman aged 50 to 60 with Graves' hyperthyroidism that later progressed to Graves' ophthalmopathy.

The rearrangement joins TRBV18 to TRBJ2-7; 13 nucleotides line up with TRBD2. CDR1 and CDR2 (germline): KGHSH, LQKENI. Germline trimming cut 5 bases from V and 7 bases from J; bases unmatched to any gene: 5. The CDR3 is 14 residues long. The chain's CDR3 is CASSVTGLAGEQYF. For the CDR3, the DNA is TGTGCCAGCTCAGTAACGGGACTAGCGGGGGAGCAGTACTTC.

This clonotype was seen a handful of times. The chain uses TRBV29-1 and TRBJ1-1; possible D gene TRBD1, 6 bases. Germline-derived CDR1 and CDR2 are SQVTM and ANQGSEA. CDR3 length equals 14 residues. V was shortened by 4 bases and J by 4 bases, with 16 bases between the two germline ends. CDR3 sequence: CSVVYSGVGTEAFF. The CDR3 DNA reads as TGCAGCGTTGTGTACTCAGGGGTGGGCACTGAAGCTTTCTTT.

The rearrangement joins TRBV5-8 to TRBJ2-3; 10 bases are shared with TRBD1. The trim removed 4 bases at V and 1 base at J, leaving 6 bases unmatched. The CDR3 sequence is 16 residues long. CDR1 and CDR2 (germline): SGHTS, YDEGEE. The CDR3 bases are TGTGCCAGCAGCCCGGTCGGGACAGGGGGCACAGATACGCAGTATTTT. Protein sequence: CASSPVGTGGTDTQYF. Combining the CDR3 with reference TRBV5-8 and TRBJ2-3 gives the whole variable domain EAGVTQSPTHLIKTRGQQATLRCSPISGHTSVYWYQQALGLGLQFLLWYDEGEERNRGNFPPRFSGRQFPNYSSELNVNALELEDSALYLCASSPVGTGGTDTQYFGPGTRLTVL.

This clonotype was detected ten times or more. The chain carries TRBV11-2 and TRBJ1-1; D gene uncertain. The CDR3 is made up of 14 amino acids. The V and J ends lost 5 bases and 0 bases respectively, with 10 bases between them. Looked up from germline, CDR1 is SGHAT and CDR2 is FQNNGV. The CDR3 spells CASSVSLMNTEAFF. CDR3 nucleotide sequence: TGTGCCAGCAGCGTTTCCCTCATGAACACTGAAGCTTTCTTT.

The sample holds many counts of this clonotype. V and J are TRBV11-2 and TRBJ1-1; D is uncertain. Trimming removed 2 bases at V and 1 base at J, with 11 bases between. CDR3 length: 15 amino acids. Germline CDR1 SGHAT, CDR2 FQNNGV. CDR3 loop: CASSLTGDRNTEAFF. CDR3 sequence (DNA): TGTGCCAGCAGCTTAACTGGCGACCGGAACACTGAAGCTTTCTTT.

This clonotype came up many times. The chain recombines TRBV20-1 with TRBJ2-3; a weak D match, TRBD2 (5 bases). The CDR3 sequence is 13 residues long. The V and J ends lost 1 base and 8 bases respectively, with 13 bases between them. From germline, CDR1 is DFQATT and CDR2 SNEGSKA (reference sequence). The CDR3 DNA is TGCAGTGCTAGAGGCGGGCTATTTGGTACGCAGTATTTT. This encodes CSARGGLFGTQYF.

This clonotype was seen more than once but under ten times. The junction and the germline gene differ at one end; a read error may be behind it. This chain uses TRBV11-2 with TRBJ2-5; 10 bases agree with TRBD2. This CDR3 is 13 amino acids long. The germline gives CDR1 SGHAT, CDR2 FQNNGV. The DNA for the CDR3 is TGTGCCAGCAGCTTAGATCGCTTAGCGGGGGGTGACTTC. It encodes CASSLDRLAGGDF.

In its sample, this clonotype was seen many times. The chain has TRBV20-1 and TRBJ1-1; 7 nucleotides line up with TRBD1. Germline CDR1 reads DFQATT; CDR2 reads SNEGSKA (reference sequence). V gave up 5 bases and J gave up 1 base; unmatched junction bases: 10. CDR3 length: 15 residues. This chain's CDR3 is CSAVIQGGPNTEAFF. For the CDR3, the DNA is TGCAGTGCTGTAATTCAGGGGGGCCCGAACACTGAAGCTTTCTTT.

The sample holds many counts of this clonotype. V usage is TRBV30 and J usage is TRBJ1-1; tentatively, D is TRBD1 (5 bases). The CDR3 has 13 residues. Trimming took off 5 bases at V and 1 base at J, with 11 bases between the two ends. Germline CDR1 is GTSNPN and CDR2 is SVGIG (reference sequence). This CDR3 is CAWSRDGNTEAFF. The DNA for the CDR3 is TGTGCCTGGTCCCGGGACGGGAACACTGAAGCTTTCTTT.

This clonotype was counted at least ten times. V gene TRBV3-1 combines with J gene TRBJ1-1; D gene unclear. The CDR3 contains 14 residues. The germline V and J ends were trimmed by 1 base and 8 bases, with 14 bases remaining between them. CDR1 is LGHDT and CDR2 is YNNKEL in the germline V gene (reference sequence). The CDR3 loop is CASSQGSAHSEAFF. The DNA of the CDR3 is TGTGCCAGCAGCCAAGGAAGTGCCCACTCGGAAGCTTTCTTT.

This clonotype has a handful of counts. The chain uses TRBV4-2 and TRBJ1-2; D possibly corresponds to TRBD1 (6 bases). The V gene's germline CDR1 is LGHNA and CDR2 YNFKEQ. CDR3 length: 15 amino acids. V gave up 0 bases and J gave up 4 bases, with 12 bases separating them. This CDR3 is CASSQDLRDTYGYTF. The CDR3 DNA follows: TGTGCCAGCAGCCAAGACCTACGGGACACCTATGGCTACACCTTC.

This clonotype was seen many times. The chain has TRBV5-1 and TRBJ2-2; 8 bases fit TRBD1. The CDR3 runs to 13 residues. The V gene end was trimmed by 3 bases and the J gene end by 6 bases; junction bases not matched to a gene: 1. Germline V gene lookup returns CDR1 SGHRS and CDR2 YFSETQ. The CDR3 DNA reads TGCGCCAGCAGCTGGACAGGGCCCGGGGAGCTGTTTTTT. It is translated as CASSWTGPGELFF.

This clonotype showed up many times. The rearrangement uses TRBV29-1 and TRBJ1-1; D is undetermined. The CDR3 runs to 13 residues. In germline, CDR1 is SQVTM, CDR2 ANQGSEA. Between the trimmed V and J ends, which lost 2 bases and 5 bases, there was a span of 12 bases. The CDR3 protein is CSVERAAGTEAFF. CDR3 nucleotide sequence: TGCAGCGTTGAACGGGCGGCCGGGACTGAAGCTTTCTTT.

Details on this clonotype: A much larger clonotype is one base distant, so this may be a read error. The genes are TRBV2 and TRBJ1-5; TRBD1 matches 9 bases. CDR1 and CDR2 (germline): SNHLY, FYNNEI. The CDR3 is 15 residues long. Trimming took 10 bases from V and 2 from J; bases not matched to a gene: 9. CDR3 sequence reads: CANRGDRAGNQPQHF. CDR3 sequence (DNA): TGTGCCAACAGGGGGGACAGGGCTGGCAATCAGCCCCAGCATTTT.

Comment on this clonotype: A single base separates this from a much larger clone, so it may be a read error. The chain has TRBV5-6 and TRBJ1-1; D gene ambiguous. CDR1 is SGHDT, CDR2 YYEEEE, per germline. The CDR3 runs 13 residues. V was trimmed by 0 bases and J by 6 bases, leaving 9 bases between them. The CDR3 loop reads CASSLGLSAEAFF. The CDR3 DNA reads TGTGCCAGCAGCTTGGGACTCTCGGCTGAAGCTTTCTTT.

The chain is built from TRBV6-1 and TRBJ2-5, with D unresolved. Trimming took 8 bases from V and 0 from J, leaving 10 bases between them. This CDR3 spans 13 amino acids. CDR1 and CDR2 (germline): MNHNS, SASEGT. The CDR3 sequence: CASGSEYQETQYF. The CDR3 coding sequence is TGTGCCAGCGGGTCAGAGTACCAAGAGACCCAGTACTTC.

This clonotype was counted ten times or more. The genes are TRBV12-3 or TRBV12-4 and TRBJ1-2; TRBD1 matches at 7 bases. The CDR3 runs to 12 residues. Germline trimming cut 4 bases from V and 12 bases from J; bases unmatched to any gene: 8. Written as DNA, the CDR3 is TGTGCCAGCAGTTCCCGGGACAGACGAAACACCTTC. As protein: CASSSRDRRNTF.

This clonotype showed up many times. The chain carries TRBV13 and TRBJ1-1; D call uncertain. The CDR3 has 15 amino acids. V was clipped by 0 bases and J by 3 bases, with 11 bases between them. Germline values: CDR1 PRHDT, CDR2 FYEKMQ (reference sequence). This CDR3 is CASSLGSVGDTEAFF. CDR3 coding DNA: TGTGCCAGCAGCTTAGGGTCAGTTGGAGACACTGAAGCTTTCTTT.

This sequence joins TRBV19 and TRBJ1-1; D possibly corresponds to TRBD1 (5 bases). This CDR3 spans 14 amino acids. V lost 3 bases, J lost 0 bases, and 8 bases lay in between. CDR1 and CDR2 (germline): LNHDA, SQIVND (reference sequence). CDR3 nucleotides: TGTGCCAGTAGTATGCAGGGACTGAACACTGAAGCTTTCTTT. Translated, it gives CASSMQGLNTEAFF.

Many counts were recorded for this clonotype. The V gene is TRBV20-1, the J gene TRBJ1-2; TRBD1 aligns across 9 bases. Trimming at V came to 1 base and at J to 3 bases, leaving 9 bases not matched to a gene. The CDR3 has 16 residues. Germline-derived CDR1 and CDR2 are DFQATT and SNEGSKA (reference sequence). CDR3 residues: CSARVDRGRVDYGYTF. In DNA form, the CDR3 reads TGCAGTGCTAGAGTGGACAGGGGACGAGTTGACTATGGCTACACCTTC.

The gene calls are TRBV4-1 and TRBJ2-2; D remains ambiguous. The germline gives CDR1 MGHRA, CDR2 YSYEKL. V gave up 3 bases and J gave up 4 bases, with 15 bases separating them. The CDR3 is made up of 16 amino acids. The CDR3 DNA sequence: TGCGCCAGCAGCCAGGGGAAGGGCATCCTCACCGGGGAGCTGTTTTTT. As protein: CASSQGKGILTGELFF.

This clonotype was found many times. V and J are TRBV3-1 and TRBJ1-2; 10 bases align to TRBD1. V was pared by 4 bases and J by 1 base, with 6 bases of the junction left unmatched. Germline CDR1 reads LGHDT; CDR2 reads YNNKEL (reference sequence). The CDR3 consists of 16 residues. CDR3 loop: CASSRDRGFLNYGYTF. CDR3 nucleotide sequence: TGTGCCAGCAGCCGGGACAGGGGATTCCTTAACTATGGCTACACCTTC.

The V call is TRBV20-1, the J call TRBJ1-3; D ambiguous. The germline gives CDR1 DFQATT, CDR2 SNEGSKA (reference sequence). Trimming removed 1 base at V and 0 bases at J, with 7 bases between. This CDR3 has 14 amino acids. CDR3 in amino acids: CSARVSTSGNTIYF. CDR3 DNA: TGCAGTGCTAGAGTGAGCACCTCTGGAAACACCATATATTTT.

The chain uses TRBV20-1 and TRBJ2-4; TRBD1 matches 7 bases. V dropped 6 bases and J dropped 8; count of bases not matched to a gene: 13. CDR1 and CDR2 from the germline V gene are DFQATT and SNEGSKA (reference sequence). CDR3 length: 14 residues. The chain's CDR3 is CSAGADREGDIQYF. The CDR3 bases are TGCAGTGCAGGAGCCGACAGGGAAGGAGACATTCAGTACTTC.

With respect to this clonotype: This may be a read error: a much more frequent sequence differs by one nucleotide. The chain has TRBV5-1 and TRBJ1-1; a possible D gene is TRBD1 (6 bases). CDR3 length: 15 amino acids. Per the germline V gene, CDR1 is SGHRS and CDR2 is YFSETQ. The DNA of the CDR3 is TGCACCAGCAGCTTAAATGGGGGCTTGAACACTGAAGCTTTCTTT. As protein: CTSSLNGGLNTEAFF.

The chain combines TRBV3-1 with TRBJ1-6; no firm D call. The CDR3 length is 15 residues. CDR1 and CDR2 (germline): LGHDT, YNNKEL (reference sequence). The V and J ends lost 1 base and 5 bases respectively, with 9 bases between them. The CDR3 loop reads CASSQGGGHNSPLHF. The CDR3 nucleotides are TGTGCCAGCAGCCAAGGTGGCGGCCATAATTCACCCCTCCACTTT. The full variable domain, completed using reference TRBV3-1 and TRBJ1-6, is DTAVSQTPKYLVTQMGNDKSIKCEQNLGHDTMYWYKQDSKKFLKIMFSYNNKELIINETVPNRFSPKSPDKAHLNLHINSLELGDSAVYFCASSQGGGHNSPLHFGNGTRLTVT.

This clonotype was found a few times. This sequence joins TRBV6-4 and TRBJ2-2; D might be TRBD1 (6 bases). The germline V gene encodes CDR1 MRHNA and CDR2 SNTAGT. The V end was cut by 9 bases, the J end by 1 base, with 9 bases between. The CDR3 totals 13 residues. As DNA, the CDR3 is TGTGCCAGTGGACAGTGGAACACCGGGGAGCTGTTTTTT. It is translated as CASGQWNTGELFF.

This clonotype has ten or more counts. The V call is TRBV30, the J call TRBJ2-7; 8 bases are a match to TRBD2. V trimming: 6 bases; J trimming: 3 bases; junction bases outside the gene matches: 16. The CDR3 is 16 residues long. Germline V CDR1 and CDR2: GTSNPN, SVGIG (reference sequence). The DNA of the CDR3 is TGTGCCTGCCAACCCTCGAAGAGCGGGGGAATCTACGAGCAGTACTTC. Protein product: CACQPSKSGGIYEQYF. Using reference TRBV30 and TRBJ2-7 for the parts outside the CDR3, the full variable domain is SQTIHQWPATLVQPVGSPLSLECTVEGTSNPNLYWYRQAAGRGLQLLFYSVGIGQISSEVPQNLSASRPQDRQFILSSKKLLLSDSGFYLCACQPSKSGGIYEQYFGPGTRLTVT.

This clonotype has ten or more counts. The chain is built from TRBV5-1 and TRBJ1-6; possible D gene TRBD1, 5 bases. Per germline, CDR1 SGHRS and CDR2 YFSETQ. The CDR3 is 17 amino acids. The V end lost 4 bases, the J end lost 6 bases, and 20 bases lay between the germline ends. The CDR3 loop is CASSTPPPQGSNSPLHF. The CDR3 DNA reads as TGCGCCAGCAGCACTCCCCCCCCTCAGGGCTCTAATTCACCCCTCCACTTT.

This clonotype has just a few counts. The J gene is TRBJ1-2, the V gene TRBV2; D is undetermined. CDR3 size: 13 residues. Germline values: CDR1 SNHLY, CDR2 FYNNEI. Between the trimmed V and J ends, which lost 8 bases and 3 bases, there was a span of 13 bases. The CDR3 coding sequence is TGTGCCAGCGTAGAGCGGACCTACTATGGCTACACCTTC. Translating gives CASVERTYYGYTF.